The present T cell receptor (beta chain) was sequenced within a study of response to subunit inactivated influenza vaccine. This CDR3 spans 15 amino acids. One entry per CDR3 protein, called by TCRdb with MiXCR from the RT-PCR reads. The sample has about 540,000 distinct CDR3 sequences, around 25% seen once; the top ten hold 2.5% to 3%. The sample was also reused in another study, on T cells expressing NK-cell markers. That study adds: 5'RACE template switching with UMIs generated TCR beta cDNA. Seven of the eight sequenced donors were classified as HCMV-seropositive, and one was classified as seronegative.

The chain is built from TRBV21-1 and TRBJ2-7; no DNA check was done on the table's D call, TRBD2. TRBV21-1 is tagged as a pseudogene. The TCR comes from a man aged 50 to 60 who received an inactivated influenza vaccine. The material sequenced was CD4+ T cells sorted from PBMCs, taken roughly 13 days after vaccination. CDR3 DNA: TGTGCCAGCAGCAAAAGGAGGGCCAGGGCCTACGAGCAGTACTTC. This encodes CASSKRRARAYEQYF.